Below, one T cell receptor beta chain is given with its context. Germline assignment: CDR1 SGHVS and CDR2 FNYEAQ. V was pared by 1 base and J by 1 base, with 7 bases between. The CDR3 is made up of 15 amino acids. In the original processing: Reference gene primer amplification gave estimated nucleated cell counts. Here immunoSEQ multiplex PCR was the method, and the copy in TCRdb shows in-frame clones only, minus some. Clonal size and the V and J genes are those of that table, whereas D and trimming came from the DNA. The sample carries about 190,000 clones, approximately 80% recorded once. The data were obtained in a study of blood T cell repertoires in COVID-19. Study summary: Specimens from acute and convalescent COVID-19 originated in the United States, Italy and Spain. In each case, the material was cDNA or gDNA derived from T cells, B-cell-depleted T cells, or PBMCs.

This receptor was identified in a woman in her forties or fifties with acute or convalescent COVID-19. This rearrangement joins TRBV7-6 to TRBJ2-2; D may be TRBD2 (5 bases). Sequencing used peripheral blood. Written as DNA, the CDR3 is TGTGCCAGCAGCTTAGGGACTCTGAACACCGGGGAGCTGTTTTTT. Its protein product is CASSLGTLNTGELFF.